These 13 T cell receptor beta chains came from one sample sequenced in a study of T cells in Graves' hyperthyroidism and ophthalmopathy. RNA transcripts yielded amplified TCR beta CDR3 regions. The primer set for the first-round RT-PCR of the TCR CDR3 was HTBI. One entry per CDR3 protein, called by TCRdb with MiXCR from the multiplex PCR reads. The sample lists approximately 610,000 distinct CDR3 sequences; around 15% were seen once. The sequencing sample was made of blood. The receptors were sampled from a woman aged 40 to 50 with Graves' ophthalmopathy.

In this sample, this clonotype turned up a few times. This sequence joins TRBV7-9 and TRBJ2-7; D is tentatively TRBD1 or TRBD2 (5 bases each). This CDR3 spans 15 amino acids. V lost 5 bases to trimming and J lost 0 bases, with 14 bases between them. CDR1 is SEHNR, CDR2 FQNEAQ, per germline (reference sequence). CDR3 sequence reads: CASSPRDRPSYEQYF. The CDR3 DNA sequence: TGTGCCAGCAGCCCCCGGGACCGACCCTCCTACGAGCAGTACTTC.

This chain uses TRBV6-5 with TRBJ1-1; D unresolved. The V end lost 3 bases, the J end lost 3 bases, and 5 bases lay between the germline ends. The CDR3 is 12 amino acids. Germline CDR1 is MNHEY and CDR2 is SVGAGI. The CDR3 DNA reads as TGTGCCAGCAGTTATTGGCACACTGAAGCTTTCTTT. This codes for CASSYWHTEAFF.

This clonotype has only a few counts. The rearrangement uses TRBV2 and TRBJ2-2, with D perhaps matching TRBD1 (5 bases). The V gene lost 11 bases and the J gene lost 1 base, with 11 bases spanning the gap. This CDR3 has 13 amino acids. The germline CDR1 and CDR2 sequences are SNHLY and FYNNEI. DNA of the CDR3: TGTGCCGGGGCCTCGGGGAACACCGGGGAGCTGTTTTTT. Translation gives CAGASGNTGELFF.

The table lists this clonotype with a few counts. The chain links TRBV19 to TRBJ1-5; a possible D gene is TRBD1 (6 bases). The germline CDR1 and CDR2 sequences are LNHDA and SQIVND (reference sequence). V shed 8 bases and J shed 0 bases, with 26 bases lying between them. This CDR3 has 19 residues. For the CDR3, the DNA is TGTGCCAGTTCCGGCGGGCACGCAGGGGAGTTTTATAGCAATCAGCCCCAGCATTTT. Its translation: CASSGGHAGEFYSNQPQHF.

This clonotype was counted at least ten times. The chain has TRBV19 and TRBJ1-5; D remains ambiguous. CDR1 is LNHDA, CDR2 SQIVND, per germline (reference sequence). This CDR3 contains 15 residues. The V gene lost 2 bases and the J gene lost 5 bases, with 13 bases spanning the gap. CDR3 sequence (DNA): TGTGCCAGTAGTATAAGTTTGGGGTCCCATCAGCCCCAGCATTTT. It is translated as CASSISLGSHQPQHF.

A few counts support this clonotype. J is TRBJ2-7 and V is TRBV7-6; D ambiguous. With 4 bases removed from V and 0 bases from J, the gap between germline ends came to 10 bases. The CDR3 has 14 amino acids. Germline V gene data show CDR1 as SGHVS and CDR2 as FNYEAQ. CDR3 in amino acids: CASSSMTHSYEQYF. CDR3 in DNA: TGTGCCAGCAGCTCCATGACTCACTCCTACGAGCAGTACTTC.

This clonotype was found many times. The chain joins TRBV27 to TRBJ1-1; D perhaps matches TRBD1 (5 bases). The CDR3 contains 16 residues. V was pared by 5 bases and J by 3 bases, with 19 bases between. CDR1 MNHEY and CDR2 SMNVEV come from the germline V gene (reference sequence). CDR3 coding DNA: TGTGCCAGCAGTCCGATAGGTCTGGTCAGGGACACTGAAGCTTTCTTT. Amino acids: CASSPIGLVRDTEAFF.

There are many counts of this clonotype. A read error may explain this, as a much larger clone is one base away. This chain joins TRBV13 and TRBJ1-1; D remains ambiguous. Germline CDR1 reads PRHDT; CDR2 reads FYEKMQ (reference sequence). The V gene lost 1 base and the J gene lost 3 bases, with 6 bases spanning the gap. CDR3 length: 13 residues. The CDR3 reads CASSLETDTEAFF. The CDR3 bases are TGTGCCAGCAGCTTAGAGACGGACACTGAAGCTTTCTTT. Variable domain in full (rest from reference TRBV13 and TRBJ1-1): AAGVIQSPRHLIKEKRETATLKCYPIPRHDTVYWYQQGPGQDPQFLISFYEKMQSDKGSIPDRFSAQQFSDYHSELNMSSLELGDSALYFCASSLETDTEAFFGQGTRLTVV.

This clonotype occurred many times. J is TRBJ1-1 and V is TRBV10-3; possible D gene TRBD1, 5 bases. This CDR3 is built from 14 residues. With 3 bases removed from V and 3 bases from J, the gap between germline ends came to 11 bases. Germline V gives CDR1 ENHRY, CDR2 SYGVKD. CDR3 DNA: TGTGCCATCAGTGAAGGGACGGCACACACTGAAGCTTTCTTT. It encodes CAISEGTAHTEAFF.

This clonotype was detected many times. This rearrangement joins TRBV2 to TRBJ2-5; 9 bases align to TRBD2. Germline V lookup: CDR1 SNHLY, CDR2 FYNNEI. The CDR3 loop spans 14 amino acids. V dropped 0 bases and J dropped 4; count of bases not matched to a gene: 0. Here the CDR3 reads CASSEASGRETQYF. For the CDR3, the DNA is TGTGCCAGCAGTGAAGCTAGCGGGAGAGAGACCCAGTACTTC.

This clonotype was seen repeatedly, ten times or more. The chain is built from TRBV7-9 and TRBJ2-5; 13 nucleotides agree with TRBD2. The trim removed 5 bases at V and 1 base at J, leaving 4 bases unmatched. Germline CDR1 SEHNR, CDR2 FQNEAQ (reference sequence). The CDR3 extends over 16 amino acids. Written as DNA, the CDR3 is TGTGCCAGCAGCAACGGACTAGCGGGAGCCCAAGAGACCCAGTACTTC. It yields the protein CASSNGLAGAQETQYF.

The table lists this clonotype with many counts. The V gene is TRBV6-2 or TRBV6-3, the J gene TRBJ2-7, with 12 nucleotides matching TRBD2. The V and J ends lost 2 bases and 7 bases, in that order; junction bases with no gene match: 3. Germline lookup yields CDR1 MNHEY and CDR2 SVGEGT. The CDR3 extends over 14 amino acids. The CDR3 region is CASSYLAGGEEQYF. The CDR3 DNA reads as TGTGCCAGCAGTTACCTAGCGGGAGGGGAAGAGCAGTACTTC.

This clonotype was observed at least ten times. CDR3 bases: TGCAGTGCTAAACCACGCGACAGGGGAGAGCAGTACTTC. This translates into CSAKPRDRGEQYF. The chain is built from TRBV20-1 and TRBJ2-7, with 8 bases lining up with TRBD1. Unmatched junction bases numbered 9, after V lost 4 bases and J lost 7 bases. CDR3 size: 13 residues. Germline values: CDR1 DFQATT, CDR2 SNEGSKA (reference sequence).